Following are 21 T cell receptor beta chains from one sample sequenced in a study of T cell repertoires in cytomegalovirus infection. TCRdb fed the reads into MiXCR, producing one record per CDR3 protein. Of a few hundred thousand distinct CDR3 sequences in the sample, around 15% were seen once. Sequencing used PBMCs. Receptors were obtained from a human donor in good health (CMV status not recorded). Some clones in this sample may be carry-over from other donors' samples.

In its sample, this clonotype was seen many times. The V call is TRBV27, the J call TRBJ2-1; possible D gene TRBD1, 5 bases. V was trimmed by 5 bases and J by 1 base, leaving 12 bases between them. Germline loops: CDR1 MNHEY, CDR2 SMNVEV (reference sequence). The CDR3 loop spans 15 amino acids. The CDR3 DNA reads as TGTGCCAGCAGTCTGACAGATCCGTCCTACAATGAGCAGTTCTTC. It codes for CASSLTDPSYNEQFF.

This clonotype has ten or more counts. V gene TRBV7-9 combines with J gene TRBJ2-7; D is undetermined. Germline V lookup: CDR1 SEHNR, CDR2 FQNEAQ (reference sequence). Trimming stripped 4 bases from V and 3 bases from J, with 7 bases between. The CDR3 extends over 12 amino acids. DNA for the CDR3: TGTGCCAGCAGCTCCTCAGGCTACGAGCAGTACTTC. Its translation is CASSSSGYEQYF.

V and J are TRBV14 and TRBJ1-1, with D possibly TRBD1 on 5 matching bases. V lost 1 base to trimming and J lost 6 bases, with 9 bases between them. In germline, CDR1 is SGHDN, CDR2 FVKESK. The CDR3 covers 13 residues. The CDR3 is CASSQGRGAEAFF. CDR3 nucleotides: TGTGCCAGCAGCCAAGGGCGAGGGGCTGAAGCTTTCTTT.

This clonotype was counted many times. The rearrangement joins TRBV7-2 to TRBJ2-7; the D gene is possibly TRBD2 (6 bases). V gave up 1 base and J gave up 5 bases, with 9 bases separating them. Germline CDR1 and CDR2: SGHTA and FQGNSA. CDR3 length: 13 residues. The CDR3 is CASSLDLAHEQYF. CDR3 nucleotide sequence: TGTGCCAGCAGCTTAGACCTAGCGCACGAGCAGTACTTC.

The rearrangement uses TRBV5-1 and TRBJ2-3, with D perhaps matching TRBD1 or TRBD2 (6 bases each). V was pared by 0 bases and J by 0 bases, with 11 bases between. Germline V gene data show CDR1 as SGHRS and CDR2 as YFSETQ. The CDR3 spans 16 residues. The CDR3 here is CASSLGGDMSTDTQYF. The CDR3 DNA reads as TGCGCCAGCAGCTTGGGGGGGGACATGAGCACAGATACGCAGTATTTT.

This clonotype occurred a few times. The rearrangement joins TRBV20-1 to TRBJ2-1; D is perhaps TRBD1 (6 bases). The CDR3 is 16 amino acids. Trimming removed 0 bases from V and 13 bases from J, with 25 bases in between. Germline CDR1 DFQATT, CDR2 SNEGSKA (reference sequence). The CDR3 protein is CSARDSTGMVGRAQFF. In DNA, the CDR3 is TGCAGTGCTAGAGATAGTACAGGGATGGTCGGGCGAGCCCAGTTCTTC.

As to this clonotype: This likely comes from a read error, as the CDR3 has no conserved phenylalanine or tryptophan at its end. CDR3 nucleotide sequence: TGTGCCAGCAGTCCTCGATCGGGGTTTAATTCACCCCTCCACTGT. Translating gives CASSPRSGFNSPLHC. The rearrangement uses TRBV6-2 or TRBV6-3 and TRBJ1-6, with unresolved D. Per the germline V gene, CDR1 is MNHEY and CDR2 is SVGEGT. V was clipped by 5 bases and J by 6 bases, with 14 bases between them. This CDR3 has 15 amino acids.

This chain connects TRBV5-6 to TRBJ1-1; D gene ambiguous. Deletions cut 4 bases from V and 0 bases from J, with 13 bases between. CDR1 SGHDT and CDR2 YYEEEE come from the germline V gene. The CDR3 has 15 residues. The CDR3: CASSGPFGVNTEAFF. The CDR3 bases are TGTGCCAGCAGCGGACCCTTTGGGGTGAACACTGAAGCTTTCTTT.

This clonotype was seen ten or more times. This chain joins TRBV10-3 and TRBJ2-7; D might be TRBD1 (6 bases). Trimming took off 6 bases at V and 0 bases at J, with 9 bases between the two ends. This CDR3 has 13 residues. The V gene's germline CDR1 is ENHRY and CDR2 SYGVKD. For the CDR3, the DNA is TGTGCCATCAGGTCGGACAGCTCCTACGAGCAGTACTTC. Translated: CAIRSDSSYEQYF.

Only one count was recorded for this clonotype. The rearrangement links TRBV6-2 or TRBV6-3 to TRBJ2-7, with 11 bases identical to TRBD1. Trimming at V came to 5 bases and at J to 5 bases, leaving 8 bases not matched to a gene. This CDR3 contains 15 residues. From germline, CDR1 is MNHEY and CDR2 SVGEGT. The DNA of the CDR3 is TGTGCCAGCAGTGGCGGACAGGGGGCGGCCCACGAGCAGTACTTC. This codes for CASSGGQGAAHEQYF.

The gene calls are TRBV10-3 and TRBJ2-2; weak D call: TRBD1 (6 bases). V lost 10 bases to trimming and J lost 4 bases, with 13 bases between them. Germline V CDR1 and CDR2: ENHRY, SYGVKD. The CDR3 extends over 13 amino acids. CDR3 coding DNA: TGTGCCACTGTGAACAGGGCCACCGGGGAGCTGTTTTTT. Translated: CATVNRATGELFF.

The V gene is TRBV25-1, the J gene TRBJ2-7; perhaps TRBD1 as D (5 bases). The CDR3 length is 16 residues. V lost 4 bases, J lost 3 bases, and 19 bases lay in between. Germline V CDR1 and CDR2: MGHDK, SYGVNS. CDR3 bases: TGTGCCAGCAGTGCAAAAGCAGGGCAGGTTAACTACGAGCAGTACTTC. This translates into CASSAKAGQVNYEQYF.

This rearrangement joins TRBV20-1 to TRBJ2-7, with 8 bases that match TRBD2. The junction had 7 bases not matched to a gene; V was cut back by 0 bases and J by 3 bases. CDR3 length equals 15 residues. Germline CDR1 is DFQATT and CDR2 is SNEGSKA (reference sequence). The CDR3 protein is CSARDLAGGYYEQYF. CDR3 coding DNA: TGCAGTGCTAGAGACTTGGCGGGGGGATACTACGAGCAGTACTTC.

This clonotype occurred a few times. The chain has TRBV5-8 and TRBJ1-5; D uncertain. The V end lost 4 bases, the J end lost 10 bases, and 9 bases lay between the germline ends. The CDR3 loop spans 11 amino acids. Germline CDR1 SGHTS, CDR2 YDEGEE. CDR3 DNA: TGTGCCAGCAGCCGTAAGGATCCCCAGCATTTT. As protein: CASSRKDPQHF.

This clonotype was observed a handful of times. The chain combines TRBV2 with TRBJ1-3; D is unresolved. Trimming shortened V by 7 bases and J by 2 bases, and 15 bases separated the two germline ends. The CDR3 is 15 amino acids. Germline CDR1 SNHLY, CDR2 FYNNEI. The CDR3 sequence is CASIQYLGPGNTIYF. The CDR3 DNA is TGTGCCAGCATCCAGTATCTTGGGCCTGGAAACACCATATATTTT.

This clonotype was observed many times. V gene TRBV5-4 combines with J gene TRBJ2-1; 12 bases are shared with TRBD2. The CDR3 has 17 amino acids. Trimming took 4 bases from V and 8 from J; bases not matched to a gene: 13. CDR1 and CDR2 (germline): SGHNT, YYREEE (reference sequence). CDR3 nucleotides: TGTGCCAGCAGCCGGGGGGCTAGCGGGGGGGCGTGGGATGAGCAGTTCTTC. It codes for CASSRGASGGAWDEQFF.

This clonotype was found many times. V and J are TRBV7-2 and TRBJ2-7, with D uncertain. Trimming left V 3 bases short and J 2 bases short, with 11 bases between. CDR3 length: 14 residues. Germline CDR1 reads SGHTA; CDR2 reads FQGNSA. The CDR3 loop is CASSFSYVAYEQYF. CDR3 bases: TGTGCCAGCAGCTTTTCTTATGTGGCCTACGAGCAGTACTTC.

This clonotype was counted many times. V usage is TRBV12-3 or TRBV12-4 and J usage is TRBJ2-7, with a tentative D call TRBD2 (5 bases). The V end was cut by 2 bases, the J end by 4 bases, with 15 bases between. This CDR3 has 15 residues. The CDR3 region is CASSLRGLVRYEQYF. The CDR3 DNA follows: TGTGCCAGCAGTTTAAGAGGGTTGGTTAGATACGAGCAGTACTTC.

In this sample, this clonotype turned up a few times. The J gene is TRBJ2-5, the V gene TRBV28; no definite D call. This CDR3 region has 15 residues. Trimming shortened V by 4 bases and J by 2 bases, and 14 bases separated the two germline ends. CDR1 and CDR2 (germline): MDHEN, SYDVKM. Here the CDR3 DNA reads TGTGCCAGCAGTTCAGCCTTGATCCCTCAAGAGACCCAGTACTTC. Its translation is CASSSALIPQETQYF.

This clonotype was seen many times. This chain joins TRBV7-2 and TRBJ2-7; possibly TRBD1 or TRBD2 for D (5 bases each). CDR1 SGHTA and CDR2 FQGNSA come from the germline V gene. Deletions cut 8 bases from V and 3 bases from J, with 17 bases between. The CDR3 sequence is 14 residues long. CDR3 sequence reads: CASFHPGTNYEQYF. The CDR3 nucleotides are TGTGCCAGCTTTCATCCGGGGACGAACTACGAGCAGTACTTC.

This clonotype was seen more than once but under ten times. This chain uses TRBV20-1 with TRBJ2-5; D possibly matches TRBD1 or TRBD2 (5 bases each). Germline lookup yields CDR1 DFQATT and CDR2 SNEGSKA (reference sequence). Trimming took 5 bases from V and 5 from J, leaving 12 bases between them. The CDR3 sequence is 12 residues long. DNA of the CDR3: TGCAGTGCTTCCGGGACGGTGGAGACCCAGTACTTC. Protein: CSASGTVETQYF.